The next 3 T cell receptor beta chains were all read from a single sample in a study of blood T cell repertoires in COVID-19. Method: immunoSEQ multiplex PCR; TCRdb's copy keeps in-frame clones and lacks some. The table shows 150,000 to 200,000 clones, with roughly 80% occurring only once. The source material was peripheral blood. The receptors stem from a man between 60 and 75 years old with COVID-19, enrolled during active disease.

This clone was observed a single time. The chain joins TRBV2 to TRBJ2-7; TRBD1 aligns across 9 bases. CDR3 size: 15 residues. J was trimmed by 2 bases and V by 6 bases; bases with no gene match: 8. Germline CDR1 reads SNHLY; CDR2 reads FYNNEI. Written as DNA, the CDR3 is TGTGCCAGCAGGGGGGACAGGGCCCCTACCTACGAGCAGTACTTC. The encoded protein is CASRGDRAPTYEQYF.

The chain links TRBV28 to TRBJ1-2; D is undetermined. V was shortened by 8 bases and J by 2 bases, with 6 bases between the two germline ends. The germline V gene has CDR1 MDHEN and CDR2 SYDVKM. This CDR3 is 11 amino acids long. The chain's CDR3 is CASEKNYGYTF. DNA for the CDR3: TGTGCCAGCGAGAAGAACTATGGCTACACCTTC.

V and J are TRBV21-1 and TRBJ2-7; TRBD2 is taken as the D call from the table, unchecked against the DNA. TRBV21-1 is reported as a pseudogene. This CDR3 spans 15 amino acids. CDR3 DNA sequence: TGTGCCAGCAGCAATTTTGGACTGGACCTACGAGAGCAGTACTTC. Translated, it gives CASSNFGLDLREQYF.